A few counts support the clone carrying this TCR beta chain. This sample was included in a study of CD8 T cells in ankylosing spondylitis. TCRdb reanalysed the 5' RACE reads using MiXCR and keeps one entry per CDR3 protein. Here the sample spans around 300,000 distinct CDR3 sequences, around 20% being singletons. The source is a female donor with ankylosing spondylitis or in good health (not recorded which). Sequenced material: blood, either unsorted or a sorted T cell fraction (not recorded which).

The chain's CDR3 is CASSQSGQGYEQYF. The CDR3, as DNA: TGTGCCAGCTCACAGAGCGGACAGGGCTACGAGCAGTACTTC. The chain recombines TRBV18 with TRBJ2-7; 8 bases map to TRBD1. Germline trimming cut 4 bases from V and 3 bases from J; bases unmatched to any gene: 5. The CDR3 consists of 14 residues. The germline V gene encodes CDR1 KGHSH and CDR2 LQKENI.